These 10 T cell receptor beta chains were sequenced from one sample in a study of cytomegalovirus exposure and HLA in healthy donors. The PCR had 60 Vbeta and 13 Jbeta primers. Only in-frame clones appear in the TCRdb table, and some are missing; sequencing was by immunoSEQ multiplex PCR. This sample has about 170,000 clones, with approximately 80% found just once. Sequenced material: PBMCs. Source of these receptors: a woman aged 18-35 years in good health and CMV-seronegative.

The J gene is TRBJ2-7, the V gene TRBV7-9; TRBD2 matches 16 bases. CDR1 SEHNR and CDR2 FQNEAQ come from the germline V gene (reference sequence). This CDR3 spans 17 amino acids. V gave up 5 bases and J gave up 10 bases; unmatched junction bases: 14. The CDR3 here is CASSIDLPGLAGGRQYF. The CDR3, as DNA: TGTGCCAGCAGCATAGACTTACCGGGACTAGCGGGAGGGCGACAGTACTTC.

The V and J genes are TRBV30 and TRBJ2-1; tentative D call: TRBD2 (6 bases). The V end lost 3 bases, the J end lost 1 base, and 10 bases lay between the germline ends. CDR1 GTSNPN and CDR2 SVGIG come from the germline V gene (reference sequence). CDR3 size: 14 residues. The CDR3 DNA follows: TGTGCCTGGAGCGGGAGTAGTTCCTACAATGAGCAGTTCTTC. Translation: CAWSGSSSYNEQFF.

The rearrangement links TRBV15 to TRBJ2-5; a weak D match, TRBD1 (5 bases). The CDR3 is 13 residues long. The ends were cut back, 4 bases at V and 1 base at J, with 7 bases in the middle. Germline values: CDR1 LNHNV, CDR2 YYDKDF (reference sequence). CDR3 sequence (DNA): TGTGCCACCAGCAAAGGGGCCCAAGAGACCCAGTACTTC. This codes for CATSKGAQETQYF.

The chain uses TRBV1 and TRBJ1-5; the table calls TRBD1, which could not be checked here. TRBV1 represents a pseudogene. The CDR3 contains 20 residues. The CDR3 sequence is CTSSQPDRVGLGERNQPQHF. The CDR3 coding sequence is TGCACCAGCAGCCAGCCCGACAGGGTGGGCCTAGGGGAGAGAAATCAGCCCCAGCATTTT.

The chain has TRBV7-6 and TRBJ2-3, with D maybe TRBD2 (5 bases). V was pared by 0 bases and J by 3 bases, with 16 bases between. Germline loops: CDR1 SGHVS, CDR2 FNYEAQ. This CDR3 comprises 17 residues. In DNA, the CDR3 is TGTGCCAGCAGCTTAGCCCCGGGCGGGTTAGTGACAGATACGCAGTATTTT. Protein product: CASSLAPGGLVTDTQYF.

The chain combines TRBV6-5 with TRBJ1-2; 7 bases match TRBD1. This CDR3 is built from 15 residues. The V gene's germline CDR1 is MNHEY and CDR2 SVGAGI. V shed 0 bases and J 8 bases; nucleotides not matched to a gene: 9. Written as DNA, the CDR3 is TGTGCCAGCAGTTACTCCGGACAGGCCGCTATCGGCTACACCTTC. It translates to CASSYSGQAAIGYTF.

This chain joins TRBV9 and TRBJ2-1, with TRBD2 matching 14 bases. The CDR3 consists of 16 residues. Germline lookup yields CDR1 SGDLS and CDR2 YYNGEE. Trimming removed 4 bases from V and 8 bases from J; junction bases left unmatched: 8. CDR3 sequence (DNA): TGTGCCAGCAGCTTGGGACTAGCGGGAGCCGGGTATGAGCAGTTCTTC. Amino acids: CASSLGLAGAGYEQFF.

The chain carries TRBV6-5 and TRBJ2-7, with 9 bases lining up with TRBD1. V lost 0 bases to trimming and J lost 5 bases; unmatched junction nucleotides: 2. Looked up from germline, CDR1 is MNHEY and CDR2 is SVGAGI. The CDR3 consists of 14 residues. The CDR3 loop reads CASSYSGQGNEQYF. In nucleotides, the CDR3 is TGTGCCAGCAGTTACTCGGGACAGGGCAACGAGCAGTACTTC.

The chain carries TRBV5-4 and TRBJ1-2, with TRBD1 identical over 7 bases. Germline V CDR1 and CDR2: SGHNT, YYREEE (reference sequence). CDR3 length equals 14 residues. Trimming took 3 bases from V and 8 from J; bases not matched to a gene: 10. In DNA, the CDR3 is TGTGCCAGCAGCTCACGACAGGGCACTGGGGGCTACACCTTC. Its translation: CASSSRQGTGGYTF.

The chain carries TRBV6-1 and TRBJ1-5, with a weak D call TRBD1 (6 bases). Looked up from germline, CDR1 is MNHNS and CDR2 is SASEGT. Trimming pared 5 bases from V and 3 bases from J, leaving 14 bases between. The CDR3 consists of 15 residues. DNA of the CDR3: TGTGCCAGCAGTCAGGCAGGGGTTTACAATCAGCCCCAGCATTTT. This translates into CASSQAGVYNQPQHF.